This T cell receptor beta chain is from a study of blood T cell repertoires in COVID-19 (dated by TCRdb to 2020 to 2021). With respect to the entire study: Samples from collaborators originated in the United States, Italy and Spain and spanned both the acute and convalescent phases of COVID-19. The material from the prospective study consisted of cDNA or gDNA derived from T cells, B-cell-depleted T cells, or PBMCs. Deeply sampled blood TCRbeta repertoires from subjects exposed to, actively infected with, or recovered from COVID-19 were included in the dataset. The repertoires were made available in a free public database intended to serve as a resource for research on the immune response to SARS-CoV-2. Samples came from the ongoing ImmuneRACE study (first 160 participants) plus 1,254 subjects from 6 global collaborators. Nearly every sample came with metadata listing a de-identified subject ID, COVID-19 status, age in years and sex. HLA class I and class II types, where available, came from metadata supplied by the sample provider rather than from assay-based typing. Study-wide conclusions, independent of this receptor: Clinical and demographic metadata were provided uncurated, with the amount varying by source and participant.

On this clone: No cognate antigen has been identified for it. The sample holds no much larger clone one base away, and base qualities are not on file.

The CDR3 holds 12 amino acids from the cysteine to the phenylalanine. The retained sequence is limited to the CDR3, 36 bases, with the frame set at the first base. V is pared back by 4 bases and J by 3 bases, with 6 bases lying between the germline termini. From a lookup of the germline V gene (reference sequence), CDR1 and CDR2 are SEHNR and FQNEAQ. In the prospective study, participants were about 18 to 100 years old, resided in 24 geographic areas of the United States, and were enrolled through a virtual design. Cohort assignment in the prospective study relied on participant-reported clinical history from a screening survey and a study questionnaire. Mobile phlebotomists in the prospective study collected whole blood, serum and a nasopharyngeal or oropharyngeal swab from every participant. Over an approximately 2-month period, participants in the prospective study had the option of providing additional blood draws and questionnaires. Before DNA extraction, prospective study blood samples were shipped either frozen or at room temperature.

TCRbeta CDR3 regions were amplified from genomic DNA using the immunoSEQ Assay, a bias-controlled multiplex PCR. The source study handled its data this way. The number of nucleated cells in each sample was estimated from the amplification of reference gene primers within the assay. To quantify the absolute abundance of each unique TCRbeta CDR3 rearrangement, sequence reads were collapsed and filtered. For each sample, productive Simpson clonality was calculated as the square root of Simpson's diversity index across productive rearrangements. Sourced from immuneACCESS, this table was stored by TCRdb with only in-frame sequences that have V and J called. A share of the clones is absent; for the studies checked, an unresolved V gene accounts for under half, and the remainder has no known explanation. V and J calls and clone size are those listed in that table; D and trimming were worked out from the DNA. This sample holds fewer than 250,000 clones; roughly 79% were observed only once. Around 9.3% of the sample is in the top ten clones.

This TCR was sampled from a woman aged 45-65 years with acute COVID-19. What was sequenced was PBMCs or T cells enriched from blood (not recorded which). Rearrangement joined TRBV7-9 to TRBJ1-2; no D gene can be assigned with confidence. The CDR3 region: CASSSSYYGYTF. The sequenced DNA is TGTGCCAGCAGCTCTTCTTACTATGGCTACACCTTC.